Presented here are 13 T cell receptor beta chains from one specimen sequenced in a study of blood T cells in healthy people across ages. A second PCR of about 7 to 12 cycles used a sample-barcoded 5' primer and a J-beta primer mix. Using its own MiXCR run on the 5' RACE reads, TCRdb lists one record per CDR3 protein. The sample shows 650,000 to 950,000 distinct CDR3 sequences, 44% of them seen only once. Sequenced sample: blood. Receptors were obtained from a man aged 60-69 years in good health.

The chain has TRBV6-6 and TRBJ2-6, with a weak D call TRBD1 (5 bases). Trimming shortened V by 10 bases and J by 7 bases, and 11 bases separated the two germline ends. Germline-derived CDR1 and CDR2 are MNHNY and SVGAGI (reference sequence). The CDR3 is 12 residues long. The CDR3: CAISQGANVLTF. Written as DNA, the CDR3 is TGTGCCATATCCCAGGGAGCCAACGTCCTGACTTTC.

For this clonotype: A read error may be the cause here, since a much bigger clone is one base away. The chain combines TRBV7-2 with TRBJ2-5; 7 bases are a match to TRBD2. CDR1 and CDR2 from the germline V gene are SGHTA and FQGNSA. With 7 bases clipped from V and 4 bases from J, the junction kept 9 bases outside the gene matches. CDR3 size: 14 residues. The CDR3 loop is CASNVAGGGETQYF. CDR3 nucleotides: TGTGCCAGCAACGTAGCGGGCGGAGGAGAGACCCAGTACTTC.

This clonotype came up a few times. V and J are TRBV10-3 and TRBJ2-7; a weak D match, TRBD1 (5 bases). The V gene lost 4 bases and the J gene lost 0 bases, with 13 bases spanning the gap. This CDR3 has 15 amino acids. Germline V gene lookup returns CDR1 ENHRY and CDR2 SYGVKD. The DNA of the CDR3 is TGTGCCATCAGTGGGACCAGGGTCGTCTCCTACGAGCAGTACTTC. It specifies CAISGTRVVSYEQYF.

The DNA of the CDR3 is TGCAGTGCTAGTATGGGTAATGAGCAGTACTTC. It is translated as CSASMGNEQYF. The J gene is TRBJ2-7, the V gene TRBV20-1; D is undetermined. Germline V lookup: CDR1 DFQATT, CDR2 SNEGSKA (reference sequence). Trimming removed 3 bases at V and 7 bases at J, with 10 bases between. This CDR3 contains 11 residues.

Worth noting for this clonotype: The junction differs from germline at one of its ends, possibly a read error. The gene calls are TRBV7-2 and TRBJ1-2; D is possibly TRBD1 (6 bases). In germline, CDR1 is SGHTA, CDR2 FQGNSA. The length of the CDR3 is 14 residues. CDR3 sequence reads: CACSLNREGYGYTF. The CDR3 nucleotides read TGTGCCTGCAGCTTAAACAGGGAAGGGTATGGCTACACCTTC.

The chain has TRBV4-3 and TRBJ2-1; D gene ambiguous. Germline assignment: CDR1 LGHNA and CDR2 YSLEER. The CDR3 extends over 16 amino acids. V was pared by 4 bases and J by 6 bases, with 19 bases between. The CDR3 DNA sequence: TGCGCCAGCAGCCCCGCCTCGCGGCTCCCTGGCAATGAGCAGTTCTTC. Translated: CASSPASRLPGNEQFF.

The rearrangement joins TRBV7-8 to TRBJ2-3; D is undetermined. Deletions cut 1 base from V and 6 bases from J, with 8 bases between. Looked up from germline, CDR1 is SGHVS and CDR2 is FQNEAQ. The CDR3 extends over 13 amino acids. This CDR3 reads CASSLGFEDTQYF. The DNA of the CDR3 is TGTGCCAGCAGCTTAGGGTTCGAGGATACGCAGTATTTT.

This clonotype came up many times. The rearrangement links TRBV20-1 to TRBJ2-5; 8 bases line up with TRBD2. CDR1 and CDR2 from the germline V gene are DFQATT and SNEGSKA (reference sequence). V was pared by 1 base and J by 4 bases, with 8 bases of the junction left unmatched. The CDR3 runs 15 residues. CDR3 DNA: TGCAGTGCTAGAGTCAGCGGGGGTTCCCGAGAGACCCAGTACTTC. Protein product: CSARVSGGSRETQYF.

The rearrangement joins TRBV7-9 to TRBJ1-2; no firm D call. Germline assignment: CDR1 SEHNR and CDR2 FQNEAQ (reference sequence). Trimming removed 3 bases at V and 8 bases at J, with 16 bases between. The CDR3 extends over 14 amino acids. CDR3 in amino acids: CASSLEYSSWGYTF. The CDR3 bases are TGTGCCAGCAGCTTGGAGTACAGCAGCTGGGGCTACACCTTC.

CDR3 nucleotide sequence: TGTGCCAGCAGTTACTCCGCCAGGGAGGGGGAGACCCAGTACTTC. The encoded protein is CASSYSAREGETQYF. This chain uses TRBV6-2 or TRBV6-3 with TRBJ2-5; TRBD2 agrees at 7 bases. The CDR3 is made up of 15 amino acids. After removal of 0 bases from V and 5 bases from J, the junction contained 6 bases not matched to a gene. Per the germline V gene, CDR1 is MNHEY and CDR2 is SVGEGT.

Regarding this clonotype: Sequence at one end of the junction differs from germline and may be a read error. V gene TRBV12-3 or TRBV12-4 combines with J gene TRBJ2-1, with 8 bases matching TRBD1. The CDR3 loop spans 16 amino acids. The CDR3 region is CASSPAGTGSHNEQFF. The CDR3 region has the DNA TGTGCCAGCAGCCCGGCCGGGACAGGCTCCCACAATGAGCAGTTCTTC.

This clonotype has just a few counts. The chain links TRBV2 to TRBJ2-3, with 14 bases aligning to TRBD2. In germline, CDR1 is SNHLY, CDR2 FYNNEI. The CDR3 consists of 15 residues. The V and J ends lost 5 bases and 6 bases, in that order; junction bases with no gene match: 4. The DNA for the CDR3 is TGTGCCAGCAGTCGACTAGCGGGGGGGAAGGATACGCAGTATTTT. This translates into CASSRLAGGKDTQYF.

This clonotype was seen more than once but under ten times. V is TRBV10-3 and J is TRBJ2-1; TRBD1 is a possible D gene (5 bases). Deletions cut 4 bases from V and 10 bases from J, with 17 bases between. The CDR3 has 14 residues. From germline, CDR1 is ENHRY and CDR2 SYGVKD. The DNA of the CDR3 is TGTGCCATCAGTGGGGGATCAGGGTTTAGCGAGCAGTTCTTC. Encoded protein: CAISGGSGFSEQFF.